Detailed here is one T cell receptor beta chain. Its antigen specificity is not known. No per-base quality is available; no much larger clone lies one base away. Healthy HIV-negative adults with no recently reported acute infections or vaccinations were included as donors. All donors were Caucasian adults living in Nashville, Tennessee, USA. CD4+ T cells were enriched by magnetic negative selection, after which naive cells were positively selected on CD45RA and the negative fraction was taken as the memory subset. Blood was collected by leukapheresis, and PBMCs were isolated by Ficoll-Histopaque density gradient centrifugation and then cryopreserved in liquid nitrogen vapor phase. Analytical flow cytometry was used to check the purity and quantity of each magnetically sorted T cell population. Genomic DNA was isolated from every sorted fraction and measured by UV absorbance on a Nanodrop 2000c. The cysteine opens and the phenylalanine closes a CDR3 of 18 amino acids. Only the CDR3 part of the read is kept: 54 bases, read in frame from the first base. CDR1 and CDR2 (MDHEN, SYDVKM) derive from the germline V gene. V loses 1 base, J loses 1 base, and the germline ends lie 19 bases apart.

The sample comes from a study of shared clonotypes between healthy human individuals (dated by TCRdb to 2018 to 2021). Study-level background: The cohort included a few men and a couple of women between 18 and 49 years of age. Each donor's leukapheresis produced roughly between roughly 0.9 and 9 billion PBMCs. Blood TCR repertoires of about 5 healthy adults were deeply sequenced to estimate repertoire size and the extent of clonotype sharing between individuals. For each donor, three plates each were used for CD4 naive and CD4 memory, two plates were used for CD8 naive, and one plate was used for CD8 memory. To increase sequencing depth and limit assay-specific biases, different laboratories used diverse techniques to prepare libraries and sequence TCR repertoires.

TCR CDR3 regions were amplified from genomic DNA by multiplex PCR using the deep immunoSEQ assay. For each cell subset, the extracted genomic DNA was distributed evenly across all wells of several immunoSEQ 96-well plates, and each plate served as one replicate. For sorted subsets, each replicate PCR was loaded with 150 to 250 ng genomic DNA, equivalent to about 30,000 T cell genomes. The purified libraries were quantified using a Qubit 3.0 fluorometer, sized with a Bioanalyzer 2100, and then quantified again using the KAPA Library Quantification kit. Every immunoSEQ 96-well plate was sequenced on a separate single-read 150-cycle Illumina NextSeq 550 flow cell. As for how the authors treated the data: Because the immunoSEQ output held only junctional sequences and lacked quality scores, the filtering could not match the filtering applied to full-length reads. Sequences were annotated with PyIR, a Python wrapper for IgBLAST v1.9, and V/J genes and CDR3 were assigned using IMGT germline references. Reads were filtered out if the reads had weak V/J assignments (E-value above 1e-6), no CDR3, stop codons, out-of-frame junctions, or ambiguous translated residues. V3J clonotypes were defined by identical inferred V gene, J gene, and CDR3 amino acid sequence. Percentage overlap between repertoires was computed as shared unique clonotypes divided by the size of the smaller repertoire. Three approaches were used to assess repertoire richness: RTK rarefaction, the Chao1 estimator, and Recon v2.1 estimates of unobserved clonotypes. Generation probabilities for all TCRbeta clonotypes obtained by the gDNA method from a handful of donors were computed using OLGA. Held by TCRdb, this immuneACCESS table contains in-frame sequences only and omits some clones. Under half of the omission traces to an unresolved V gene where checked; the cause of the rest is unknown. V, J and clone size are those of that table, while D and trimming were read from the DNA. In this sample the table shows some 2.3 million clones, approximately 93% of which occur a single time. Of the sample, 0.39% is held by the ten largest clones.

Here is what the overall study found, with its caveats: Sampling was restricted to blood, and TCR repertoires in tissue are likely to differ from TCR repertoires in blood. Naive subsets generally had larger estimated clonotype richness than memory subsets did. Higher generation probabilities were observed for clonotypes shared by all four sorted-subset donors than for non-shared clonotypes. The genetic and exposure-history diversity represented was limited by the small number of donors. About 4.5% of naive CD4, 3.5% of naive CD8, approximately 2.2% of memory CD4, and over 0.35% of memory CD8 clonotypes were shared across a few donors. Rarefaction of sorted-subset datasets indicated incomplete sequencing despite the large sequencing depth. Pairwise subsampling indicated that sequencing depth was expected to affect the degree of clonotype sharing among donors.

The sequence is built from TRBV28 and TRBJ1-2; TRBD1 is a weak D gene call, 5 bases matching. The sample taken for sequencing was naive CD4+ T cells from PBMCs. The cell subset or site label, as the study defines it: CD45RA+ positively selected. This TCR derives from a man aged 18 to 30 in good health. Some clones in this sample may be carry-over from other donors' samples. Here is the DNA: TGTGCCAGCAGTTTATACAAGAGGGGCCCAAGCTTTAACTATGGCTACACCTTC. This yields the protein CASSLYKRGPSFNYGYTF.